Below, 21 T cell receptor beta chains from the same sample are listed, as sequenced in a study of T cells after yellow fever vaccination. TCRdb fed the 5' RACE reads into MiXCR, producing one record per CDR3 protein. The sample consists of hundreds of thousands of distinct CDR3 sequences, roughly 6.2% of them appearing once. Source: PBMCs, taken 5 days after the yellow fever booster vaccination. The receptor set was obtained from a man younger than 45 who received the YFV17D yellow fever vaccine.

This clonotype was observed many times. The chain links TRBV5-1 to TRBJ2-1, with unresolved D. This CDR3 has 16 residues. V was cut by 0 bases and J by 0 bases, with 10 bases left in between. The germline CDR1 and CDR2 sequences are SGHRS and YFSETQ. The CDR3 loop reads CASSLALRSSYNEQFF. The DNA for the CDR3 is TGCGCCAGCAGCTTGGCCCTCCGAAGCTCCTACAATGAGCAGTTCTTC. The full variable domain, completed using reference TRBV5-1 and TRBJ2-1, is KAGVTQTPRYLIKTRGQQVTLSCSPISGHRSVSWYQQTPGQGLQFLFEYFSETQRNKGNFPGRFSGRQFSNSRSEMNVSTLELGDSALYLCASSLALRSSYNEQFFGPGTRLTVL.

This clonotype was found a few times. This chain joins TRBV7-2 and TRBJ1-1, with 10 positions matching TRBD1. The germline gives CDR1 SGHTA, CDR2 FQGNSA. CDR3 length equals 15 residues. The junction had 1 base not matched to a gene; V was cut back by 2 bases and J by 1 base. In nucleotides, the CDR3 is TGTGCCAGCAGCTTAAGGACAGGGGGGAACACTGAAGCTTTCTTT. Translated, it gives CASSLRTGGNTEAFF.

This clonotype has ten or more counts. The J gene is TRBJ2-3, the V gene TRBV24-1; D might be TRBD1 (7 bases). V lost 1 base to trimming and J lost 5 bases, with 9 bases between them. Germline loops: CDR1 KGHDR, CDR2 SFDVKD. CDR3 size: 14 residues. DNA for the CDR3: TGTGCCACCAGTGATTTCCAGGGGGGAGATACGCAGTATTTT. Translated: CATSDFQGGDTQYF.

Details on this clonotype: Relative to the germline gene, one junction end is altered; a read error may explain this. The chain recombines TRBV20-1 with TRBJ2-1; a weak D match, TRBD2 (5 bases). The germline gives CDR1 DFQATT, CDR2 SNEGSKA (reference sequence). The CDR3 runs to 14 residues. In DNA form, the CDR3 reads TGCAGCGCTAGGACGGGGTCCCCCTACAATGAGCAGTTCTTC. Its translation: CSARTGSPYNEQFF.

This clonotype showed up just a few times. The genes are TRBV7-2 and TRBJ1-4; 10 bases agree with TRBD1. CDR3 length: 16 residues. Trimming at V came to 5 bases and at J to 8 bases, leaving 11 bases not matched to a gene. The germline gives CDR1 SGHTA, CDR2 FQGNSA. The CDR3 sequence: CASSEYRDRGGEKLFF. The CDR3, as DNA: TGTGCCAGCAGCGAGTACCGGGACAGGGGAGGGGAAAAACTGTTTTTT.

This clonotype has just a few counts. The rearrangement uses TRBV12-3 or TRBV12-4 and TRBJ1-6, with D uncertain. This CDR3 contains 17 residues. Between the trimmed V and J ends, which lost 5 bases and 2 bases, there was a span of 16 bases. The DNA for the CDR3 is TGTGCCAGCAGTGAACAAGGCAGGACGGCCTATAATTCACCCCTCCACTTT. Amino acids: CASSEQGRTAYNSPLHF.

This chain links TRBV7-9 with TRBJ2-7, with D perhaps matching TRBD1 or TRBD2 (6 bases each). The V gene's germline CDR1 is SEHNR and CDR2 FQNEAQ (reference sequence). Trimming removed 10 bases from V and 3 bases from J, with 13 bases in between. This CDR3 spans 12 amino acids. CDR3 nucleotide sequence: TGTGCCATAACAGGGACTGTCTACGAGCAGTACTTC. Protein: CAITGTVYEQYF.

Only a few counts were recorded for this clonotype. V and J are TRBV7-2 and TRBJ2-1; D not certain. The CDR3 extends over 13 amino acids. The germline V and J ends were trimmed by 1 base and 9 bases, with 10 bases remaining between them. From germline, CDR1 is SGHTA and CDR2 FQGNSA. The CDR3: CASSLGTLSEQFF. In nucleotides, the CDR3 is TGTGCCAGCAGCTTAGGAACCCTTAGTGAGCAGTTCTTC. The entire variable domain, with the rest obtained from reference TRBV7-2 and TRBJ2-1, is as follows: GAGVSQSPSNKVTEKGKDVELRCDPISGHTALYWYRQSLGQGLEFLIYFQGNSAPDKSGLPSDRFSAERTGGSVSTLTIQRTQQEDSAVYLCASSLGTLSEQFFGPGTRLTVL.

This clonotype was seen only a few times. Here the CDR3 DNA reads TGCGCCAGCAGCCAAAACCCGACAGGGACCAACTATGGCTACACCTTC. This gives the protein CASSQNPTGTNYGYTF. The chain combines TRBV4-3 with TRBJ1-2; 7 bases align to TRBD1. Germline V CDR1 and CDR2: LGHNA, YSLEER. This CDR3 spans 16 amino acids. V shed 2 bases, J shed 2 bases, and the junction held 8 bases outside the gene matches.

The sample holds a few counts of this clonotype. This chain uses TRBV12-3 or TRBV12-4 with TRBJ2-7, with D tentatively TRBD2 (5 bases). Trimming removed 5 bases at V and 12 bases at J, with 17 bases between. This CDR3 has 12 residues. The CDR3: CASSPQSSKRYF. The CDR3 region has the DNA TGTGCCAGCAGTCCGCAATCTAGCAAGCGGTACTTC.

The rearrangement links TRBV12-3 or TRBV12-4 to TRBJ2-5; tentative D call: TRBD2 (6 bases). Between the trimmed V and J ends, which lost 4 bases and 2 bases, there was a span of 11 bases. The CDR3 covers 14 residues. The CDR3 nucleotides read TGTGCCAGCAGTTCCAGTGGGAGGCAAGAGACCCAGTACTTC. It specifies CASSSSGRQETQYF.

This clonotype occurred many times. The chain employs TRBV27 and TRBJ2-2; 7 bases line up with TRBD2. The CDR3 runs to 15 residues. The V gene end was trimmed by 6 bases and the J gene end by 2 bases; junction bases not matched to a gene: 6. CDR1 and CDR2 from the germline V gene are MNHEY and SMNVEV (reference sequence). The CDR3, as DNA: TGTGCCAGCAGCTGGGCGGGAGCCAACACCGGGGAGCTGTTTTTT. Protein product: CASSWAGANTGELFF.

This clonotype was seen only a few times. The V call is TRBV6-2 or TRBV6-3, the J call TRBJ2-7; a weak D match, TRBD2 (6 bases). The length of the CDR3 is 13 residues. Deletions cut 3 bases from V and 3 bases from J, with 9 bases between. Germline CDR1 MNHEY, CDR2 SVGEGT. The CDR3 sequence: CASSYGGDYEQYF. CDR3 nucleotide sequence: TGTGCCAGCAGTTATGGAGGGGACTACGAGCAGTACTTC.

In its sample, this clonotype was seen many times. The V and J genes are TRBV27 and TRBJ2-7; 10 bases fit TRBD2. The germline V gene has CDR1 MNHEY and CDR2 SMNVEV (reference sequence). This CDR3 is 16 amino acids long. The J segment lost 4 bases and the V segment lost 2 bases, leaving 8 bases of the junction unmatched. The CDR3: CASSLTSSGSLYEQYF. The CDR3 DNA reads as TGTGCCAGCAGTTTAACATCTAGCGGGAGTTTATACGAGCAGTACTTC.

This clonotype was recorded at least ten times. The chain carries TRBV9 and TRBJ2-3; tentative D call: TRBD2 (6 bases). The CDR3 has 15 residues. With 0 bases removed from V and 5 bases from J, the gap between germline ends came to 13 bases. The germline gives CDR1 SGDLS, CDR2 YYNGEE. As DNA, the CDR3 is TGTGCCAGCAGCGTAGCGGGAGTGGCTGTAGATACGCAGTATTTT. It yields the protein CASSVAGVAVDTQYF.

This clonotype was seen at least ten times. This rearrangement joins TRBV20-1 to TRBJ2-1; TRBD2 matches at 13 bases. Trimming removed 3 bases from V and 8 bases from J; junction bases left unmatched: 4. This CDR3 has 14 residues. Germline lookup yields CDR1 DFQATT and CDR2 SNEGSKA (reference sequence). The CDR3 loop reads CSASRTSGSYEQFF. As DNA, the CDR3 is TGCAGTGCTAGCCGGACTAGCGGGAGCTATGAGCAGTTCTTC.

This clonotype turned up a few times. This chain uses TRBV7-8 with TRBJ2-2, with 11 bases lining up with TRBD2. Trimming cost V 5 bases and J 3 bases; bases outside gene matches: 5. The CDR3 is made up of 16 amino acids. The germline V gene has CDR1 SGHVS and CDR2 FQNEAQ. The CDR3 DNA reads as TGTGCCAGCAGCCCAAGACTAGCGGGGTACACCGGGGAGCTGTTTTTT. Amino acid sequence: CASSPRLAGYTGELFF.

The table lists this clonotype with many counts. V usage is TRBV7-2 and J usage is TRBJ1-3, with a tentative D call TRBD1 (5 bases). Trimming left V 1 base short and J 2 bases short, with 12 bases between. The CDR3 sequence is 16 residues long. CDR1 SGHTA and CDR2 FQGNSA come from the germline V gene. As DNA, the CDR3 is TGTGCCAGCAGCTTAGGGTCGATAGGGGCTGGAAACACCATATATTTT. Protein sequence: CASSLGSIGAGNTIYF.

In this sample, this clonotype turned up a few times. This sequence joins TRBV7-2 and TRBJ2-7, with a possible D match to TRBD1 (6 bases). CDR3 length equals 15 residues. The germline CDR1 and CDR2 sequences are SGHTA and FQGNSA. Between the trimmed V and J ends, which lost 5 bases and 7 bases, there was a span of 21 bases. The DNA for the CDR3 is TGTGCCAGCAGCGTTAGAATTGGACAGAATTATGAGCAGTACTTC. It translates to CASSVRIGQNYEQYF.

The sample holds a few counts of this clonotype. The V gene is TRBV30, the J gene TRBJ2-7; no firm D call. The CDR3 contains 15 residues. V was cut by 3 bases and J by 2 bases, with 17 bases left in between. Germline CDR1 is GTSNPN and CDR2 is SVGIG (reference sequence). The CDR3 DNA reads TGTGCCTGGAGGGTTCCGGGCGGTTGGGCCTACGAGCAGTACTTC. Its protein is CAWRVPGGWAYEQYF.

The chain links TRBV29-1 to TRBJ1-1; D possibly corresponds to TRBD1 (5 bases). V was pared by 7 bases and J by 4 bases, with 16 bases between. Germline loops: CDR1 SQVTM, CDR2 ANQGSEA. The CDR3 runs to 13 residues. CDR3 DNA: TGCAGCGGAACTGGGGGGATTGGCACTGAAGCTTTCTTT. Its protein product is CSGTGGIGTEAFF. Full variable domain (rest looked up from reference TRBV29-1 and TRBJ1-1): SAVISQKPSRDICQRGTSLTIQCQVDSQVTMMFWYRQQPGQSLTLIATANQGSEATYESGFVIDKFPISRPNLTFSTLTVSNMSPEDSSIYLCSGTGGIGTEAFFGQGTRLTVV.